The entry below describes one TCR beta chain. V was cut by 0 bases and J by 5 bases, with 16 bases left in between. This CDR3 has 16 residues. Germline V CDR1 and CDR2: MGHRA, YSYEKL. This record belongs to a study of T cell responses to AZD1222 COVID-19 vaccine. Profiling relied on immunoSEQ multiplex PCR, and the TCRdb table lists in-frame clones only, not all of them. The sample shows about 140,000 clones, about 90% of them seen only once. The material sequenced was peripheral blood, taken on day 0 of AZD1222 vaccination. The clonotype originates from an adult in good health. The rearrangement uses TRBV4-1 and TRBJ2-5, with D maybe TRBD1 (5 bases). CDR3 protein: CASSQEIAGPLETQYF. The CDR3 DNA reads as TGCGCCAGCAGCCAAGAGATAGCAGGGCCGTTGGAGACCCAGTACTTC.